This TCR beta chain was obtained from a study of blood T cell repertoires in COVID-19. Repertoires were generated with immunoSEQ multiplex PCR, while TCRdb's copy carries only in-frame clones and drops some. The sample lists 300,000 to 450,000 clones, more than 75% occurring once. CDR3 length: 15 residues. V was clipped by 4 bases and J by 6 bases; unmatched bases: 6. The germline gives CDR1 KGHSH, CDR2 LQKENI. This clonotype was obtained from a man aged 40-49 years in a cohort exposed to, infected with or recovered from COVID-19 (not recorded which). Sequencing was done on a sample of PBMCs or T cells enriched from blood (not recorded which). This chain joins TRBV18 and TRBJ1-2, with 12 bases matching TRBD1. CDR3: CASSQPGQGANGYTF. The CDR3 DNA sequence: TGTGCCAGCTCACAACCGGGACAGGGGGCTAATGGCTACACCTTC.